A few counts support the clone carrying this T cell receptor beta chain. V lost 1 base and J 0 bases, leaving 10 bases between the germline ends. The CDR3 has 15 residues. The germline V gene encodes CDR1 SGHVS and CDR2 FQNEAQ. For TCRbeta, the library was prepared with unique molecular identifiers. One entry per CDR3 protein, called by TCRdb with MiXCR from the PCR reads. The table shows more than 250,000 distinct CDR3 sequences, with 9.5% to 10% occurring only once. This sample is drawn from a study of T-cell reconstitution after alpha-beta-depleted transplantation in children. This sample comprised PBMCs from the stem cell graft donor, obtained from the stem cell graft. The sequence was collected from a human donor who donated a stem cell graft to a child with SCID. The chain couples TRBV7-8 to TRBJ2-7, with a possible D match to TRBD2 (7 bases). Written as DNA, the CDR3 is TGTGCCAGCAGCTTAGAAGGGGGGGACTCCTACGAGCAGTACTTC. Encoded protein: CASSLEGGDSYEQYF.